This T cell receptor (beta chain) originates from a study of shared clonotypes between healthy human individuals. Study context: The cohort comprised two women and a few men. Their ages spanned 18 to 49 years. Whole-study results and caveats: It was observed that roughly 5.1% of naive CD4 clonotypes were shared across several donors. Only blood was sampled; tissue repertoires likely differ.

The V end was cut by 3 bases, the J end by 6 bases, with 9 bases between. Per germline, CDR1 SGHAT and CDR2 FQNNGV. CDR3 size: 13 residues. Clones were sequenced by immunoSEQ multiplex PCR, and TCRdb holds only the in-frame ones, with some missing. The sample lists about 1 million clones; 60% to 80% were seen once. This clone was counted only a few times. Its matching antigen is unknown. This sequence originates from a man aged 18 to 29 in good health. This sequence joins TRBV11-2 and TRBJ1-5; the D gene is possibly TRBD1 (6 bases). The sequencing sample was made of memory CD4+ T cells sorted from blood. Subset defined: CD45RA-negative fraction. CDR3 nucleotide sequence: TGTGCCAGCAGCTTTAGCAGGGGTCAGCCCCAGCATTTT. Amino acids: CASSFSRGQPQHF.